The clone carrying this T cell receptor (beta chain) has only a few counts. Its antigen remains unidentified. Time point meaning: newly diagnosed GD, antithyroid drugs for less than 3 months. RNA isolated from PBMCs was used to make the TCR library. The data were obtained in a study of regulatory T cells in long-lasting Graves disease. General study results and limits: Persistent patients shared more public clonotypes (roughly 3,000) than newly diagnosed patients (approximately 1,000). Persistent Graves' patients showed reduced TCR diversity versus newly diagnosed patients. Persistent disease samples used TRBV28, TRBJ1-2 and TRBJ2-5 preferentially.

CDR3 size: 14 residues. Germline V gene sequence: CDR1 MGHDK, CDR2 SYGVNS. Trimming left V 6 bases short and J 8 bases short, with 16 bases between. HTBI primers from iRepertoire and Arm-PCR of CDR3 regions yielded the TCR beta libraries. From the multiplex PCR reads, TCRdb called clonotypes with MiXCR, one entry per CDR3 protein. The top ten clones hold about a fifth of a sample with hundreds of thousands of distinct CDR3 sequences, 15% to 17% of them seen once. The gene calls are TRBV25-1 and TRBJ1-4; possible D gene TRBD1, 5 bases. The sample in question was peripheral blood mononuclear cells (PBMCs), obtained at new diagnosis, from a patient treated with antithyroid drugs. The TCR was taken from a female donor with Graves disease. The CDR3 sequence: CASRVGTAEEKLFF. In nucleotides, the CDR3 is TGTGCCAGCAGGGTAGGGACGGCCGAAGAAAAACTGTTTTTT. The variable domain in full, with the rest retrieved from reference TRBV25-1 and TRBJ1-4, is EADIYQTPRYLVIGTGKKITLECSQTMGHDKMYWYQQDPGMELHLIHYSYGVNSTEKGDLSSESTVSRIRTEHFPLTLESARPSHTSQYLCASRVGTAEEKLFFGSGTQLSVL.